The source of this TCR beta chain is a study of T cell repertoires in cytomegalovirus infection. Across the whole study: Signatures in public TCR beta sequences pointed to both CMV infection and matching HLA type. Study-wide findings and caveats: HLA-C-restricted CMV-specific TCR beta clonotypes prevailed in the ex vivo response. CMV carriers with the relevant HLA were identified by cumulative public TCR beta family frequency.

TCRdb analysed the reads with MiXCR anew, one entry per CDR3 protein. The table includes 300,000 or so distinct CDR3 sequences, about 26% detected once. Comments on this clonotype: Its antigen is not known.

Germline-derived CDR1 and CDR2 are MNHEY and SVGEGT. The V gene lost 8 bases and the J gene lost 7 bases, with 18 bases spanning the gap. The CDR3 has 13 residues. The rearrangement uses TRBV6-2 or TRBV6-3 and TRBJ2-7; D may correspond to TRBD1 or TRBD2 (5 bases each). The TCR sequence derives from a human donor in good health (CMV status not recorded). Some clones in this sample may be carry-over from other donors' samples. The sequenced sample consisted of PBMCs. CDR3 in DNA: TGTGCCAGCCGAAATAGCGTAGGGGCAGAGCAGTACTTC. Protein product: CASRNSVGAEQYF.